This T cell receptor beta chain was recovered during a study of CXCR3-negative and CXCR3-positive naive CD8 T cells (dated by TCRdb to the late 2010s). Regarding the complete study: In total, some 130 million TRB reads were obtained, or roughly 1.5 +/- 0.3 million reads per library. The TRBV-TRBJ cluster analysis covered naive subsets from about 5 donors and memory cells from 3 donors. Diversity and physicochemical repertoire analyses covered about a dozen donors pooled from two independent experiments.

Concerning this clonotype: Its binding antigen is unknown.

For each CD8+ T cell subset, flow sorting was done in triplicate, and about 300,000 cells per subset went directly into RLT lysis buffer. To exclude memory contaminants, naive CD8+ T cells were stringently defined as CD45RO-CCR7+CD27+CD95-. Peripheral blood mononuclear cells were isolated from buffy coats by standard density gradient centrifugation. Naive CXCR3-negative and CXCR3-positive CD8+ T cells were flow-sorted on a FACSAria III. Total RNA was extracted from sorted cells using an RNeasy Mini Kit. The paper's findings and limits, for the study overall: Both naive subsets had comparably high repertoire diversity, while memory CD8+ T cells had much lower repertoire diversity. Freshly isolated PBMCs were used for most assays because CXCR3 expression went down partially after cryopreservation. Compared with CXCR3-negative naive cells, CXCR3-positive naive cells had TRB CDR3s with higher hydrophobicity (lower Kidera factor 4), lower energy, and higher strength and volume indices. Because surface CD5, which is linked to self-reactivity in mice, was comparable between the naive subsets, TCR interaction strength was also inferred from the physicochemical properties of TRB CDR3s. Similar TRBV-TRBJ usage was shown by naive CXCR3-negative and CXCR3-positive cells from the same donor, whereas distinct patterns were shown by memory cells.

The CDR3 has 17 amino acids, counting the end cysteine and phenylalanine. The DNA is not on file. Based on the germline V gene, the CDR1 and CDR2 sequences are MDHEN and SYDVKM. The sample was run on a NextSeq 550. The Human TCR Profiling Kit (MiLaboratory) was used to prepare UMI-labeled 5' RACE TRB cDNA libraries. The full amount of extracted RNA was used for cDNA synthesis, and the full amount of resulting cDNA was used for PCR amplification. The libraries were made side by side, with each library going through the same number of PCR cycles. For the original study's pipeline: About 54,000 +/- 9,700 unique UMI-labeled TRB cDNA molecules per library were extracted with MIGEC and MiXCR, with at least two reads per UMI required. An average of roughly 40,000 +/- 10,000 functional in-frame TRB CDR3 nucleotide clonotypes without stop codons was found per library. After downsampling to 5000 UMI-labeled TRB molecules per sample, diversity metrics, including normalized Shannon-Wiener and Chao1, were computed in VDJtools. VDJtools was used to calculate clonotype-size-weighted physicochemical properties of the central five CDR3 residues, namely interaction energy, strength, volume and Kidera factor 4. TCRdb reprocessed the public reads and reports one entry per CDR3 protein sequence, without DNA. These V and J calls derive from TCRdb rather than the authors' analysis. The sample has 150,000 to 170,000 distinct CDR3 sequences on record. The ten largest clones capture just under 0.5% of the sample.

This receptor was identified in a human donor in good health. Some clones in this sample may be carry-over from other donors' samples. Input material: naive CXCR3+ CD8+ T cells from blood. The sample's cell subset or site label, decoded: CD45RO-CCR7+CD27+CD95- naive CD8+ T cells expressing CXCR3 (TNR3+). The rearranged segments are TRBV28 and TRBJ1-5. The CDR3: CASSLSAGALGNQPQHF.